The clone carrying this T cell receptor (beta chain) appeared a few times. The source of the sample is a study of T cells in Graves' hyperthyroidism and ophthalmopathy. Using RNA transcripts as the source, TCR beta CDR3 regions were amplified. The HTBI primer set drove a first-round RT-PCR of the TCR CDR3. TCRdb used MiXCR to reprocess the multiplex PCR reads, holding one entry per CDR3 protein. The sample has about 560,000 distinct CDR3 sequences; approximately 14% are singletons. Germline V lookup: CDR1 LNHDA, CDR2 SQIVND (reference sequence). CDR3 length: 17 amino acids. Trimming cost V 6 bases and J 0 bases, with 18 bases left between them. Researchers barred patients who had uncontrolled infection, other autoimmune disease, pregnancy or lactation.

V gene TRBV19 combines with J gene TRBJ2-1, with D maybe TRBD1 (6 bases). This receptor was identified in a woman in her 30s with Graves' hyperthyroidism. The material sequenced was blood. The CDR3 sequence: CASRLGTPLSSYNEQFF. The DNA for the CDR3 is TGTGCCAGTAGGCTCGGGACACCCCTCAGCTCCTACAATGAGCAGTTCTTC. The whole variable domain, filled in from reference TRBV19 and TRBJ2-1, reads DGGITQSPKYLFRKEGQNVTLSCEQNLNHDAMYWYRQDPGQGLRLIYYSQIVNDFQKGDIAEGYSVSREKKESFPLTVTSAQKNPTAFYLCASRLGTPLSSYNEQFFGPGTRLTVL.